This T cell receptor beta chain was observed in a study of STAT5B mutations in CD4+ large granular lymphocyte leukemia. Whole-study context: Among healthy donors, a particular HLA allele went with more CDR3 'QG' motifs.

As regards this clone: Its target is not known.

Controls came from buffy coats of healthy blood donors. V lost 7 bases and J lost 2; bases outside the gene matches: 2. Germline CDR1 MNHNS, CDR2 SASEGT. CDR3 length: 13 residues. The assay was run at survey level. Method: immunoSEQ multiplex PCR; TCRdb's copy keeps in-frame clones and lacks some. This sample has about 30,000 clones, with around 80% found just once. Study-level points and caveats: Top patient clones used TRBV06 genes more often: 8/27 versus 2/35 in controls.

The sequencing sample was made of CD4+ T cells from blood buffy coats. The sequence derives from a human donor in good health. The chain carries TRBV6-1 and TRBJ1-2; the match to TRBD1 covers 9 bases. The CDR3 nucleotides are TGTGCCAGCATAGGACAGGGGAACTATGGCTACACCTTC. Its translation: CASIGQGNYGYTF.